The clone carrying this T cell receptor (beta chain) has only one observation. The data originate from a study of blood T cell repertoires in COVID-19. Study-wide context: Samples of COVID-19 (acute and convalescent) were obtained from the United States, Italy and Spain.

As processed by the authors: Reference gene primer amplification gave estimated nucleated cell counts. The protocol was immunoSEQ multiplex PCR, while the TCRdb copy is restricted to in-frame clones and leaves out a portion. V, J and clone size were drawn from that table, and D and trimming were deduced from the DNA. The sample lists about 220,000 clones; approximately 88% were seen once. The germline V gene has CDR1 MNHEY and CDR2 SVGEGT. The CDR3 loop spans 18 amino acids. The V end lost 0 bases, the J end lost 2 bases, and 19 bases lay between the germline ends. The V gene is TRBV6-2 or TRBV6-3, the J gene TRBJ1-1; tentative D call: TRBD1 (6 bases). The TCR sequence derives from a woman aged 40 to 49 with acute COVID-19. Sequencing was done on a sample of PBMCs or T cells enriched from blood (not recorded which). In nucleotides, the CDR3 is TGTGCCAGCAGTTACTCCCTCAGGGGCCGGGGCGTTAACACTGAAGCTTTCTTT. Translation: CASSYSLRGRGVNTEAFF.